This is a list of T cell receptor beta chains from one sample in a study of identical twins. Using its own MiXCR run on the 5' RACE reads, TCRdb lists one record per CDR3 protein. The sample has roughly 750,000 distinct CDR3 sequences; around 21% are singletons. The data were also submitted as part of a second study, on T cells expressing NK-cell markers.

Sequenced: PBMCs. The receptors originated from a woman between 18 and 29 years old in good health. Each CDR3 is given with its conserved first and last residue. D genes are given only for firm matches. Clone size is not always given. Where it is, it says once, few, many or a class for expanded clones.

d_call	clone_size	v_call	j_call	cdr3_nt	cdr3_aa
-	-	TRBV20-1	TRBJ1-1	TGCAGTGCCAAGGGACACCTCGGGGCTTTCTTT	CSAKGHLGAFF
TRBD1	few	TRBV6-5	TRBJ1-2	TGTGCCAGCAGTTACTATCCGGACAGGGGGGATGGCTACACCTTC	CASSYYPDRGDGYTF
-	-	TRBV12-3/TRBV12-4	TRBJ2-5	TGTGCCAGCAGTTTGTCCAGGGTAGGACGGGAGACCCAGTACTTC	CASSLSRVGRETQYF
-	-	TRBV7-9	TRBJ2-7	TGTGCCAGCAGCTTAGCGGGGCAGGACTACGAGCAGTACTTC	CASSLAGQDYEQYF
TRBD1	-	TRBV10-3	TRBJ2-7	TGTGCCATCAGTTCCGGACAGGGGAAGCAGGGCGAGCAGTACTTC	CAISSGQGKQGEQYF
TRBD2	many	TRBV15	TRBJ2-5	TGTGCCACAAGCACCCGGGGGGGCTGGGAGACCCAGTACTTC	CATSTRGGWETQYF
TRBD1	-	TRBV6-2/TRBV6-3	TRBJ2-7	TGTGCCAGCAGCCGTGGTTGGGACAGGGGTTCTAACGAGCAGTACTTC	CASSRGWDRGSNEQYF
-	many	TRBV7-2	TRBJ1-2	TGTGCCAGCAGGGGAACGACAGCACCTCTTGGCTACACCTTC	CASRGTTAPLGYTF
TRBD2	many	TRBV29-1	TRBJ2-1	TGCAGCGTAGACGGGGGGTCCTACAATGAGCAGTTCTTC	CSVDGGSYNEQFF
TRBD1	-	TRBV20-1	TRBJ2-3	TGCAGTGCTAGAGATACCGGGACAGGGGGCGGGGATACGCAGTATTTT	CSARDTGTGGGDTQYF
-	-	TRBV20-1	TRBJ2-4	TGCAGTGCCGTGAGCAGGGCAGCCGTAGCCAAAAACATTCAGTACTTC	CSAVSRAAVAKNIQYF
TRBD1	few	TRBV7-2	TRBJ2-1	TGTGCCAGCAGCTTTTGGGACAGGAGCCACCGGGAGCAGTTCTTC	CASSFWDRSHREQFF
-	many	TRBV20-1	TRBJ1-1	TGCAGTGCTACTGGACGGAGGAACACTGAAGCTTTCTTT	CSATGRRNTEAFF
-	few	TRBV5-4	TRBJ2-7	TGTGCCAGCAGCTACCGTACGGGTTCCTACGAGCAGTACTTC	CASSYRTGSYEQYF
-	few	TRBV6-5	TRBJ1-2	TGTGCCAGCATGACAGCCAACTATGGCTACACCTTC	CASMTANYGYTF
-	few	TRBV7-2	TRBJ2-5	TGTGCCAGCAGCTTTATTCCACAAGAGACCCAGTACTTC	CASSFIPQETQYF
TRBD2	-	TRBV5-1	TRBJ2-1	TGCGCCAGCAGCGGACAAGCCGGGACTACCTCCTACAATGAGCAGTTCTTC	CASSGQAGTTSYNEQFF
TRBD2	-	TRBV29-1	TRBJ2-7	TGCAGCGTCGCTAGCGGGAGGGCCTACGAGCAGTACTTC	CSVASGRAYEQYF
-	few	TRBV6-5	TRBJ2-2	TGTGCCAGCAGGAGTCGAACCGGGGAGCTGTTTTTT	CASRSRTGELFF
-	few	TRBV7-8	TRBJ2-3	TGTGCCAGCAGCTCGGACCTCGGGGCGCAGTATTTT	CASSSDLGAQYF
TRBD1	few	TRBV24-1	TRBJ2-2	TGTGCCACCAGTGCAACGACAGGGGTTTCCGGGGAGCTGTTTTTT	CATSATTGVSGELFF
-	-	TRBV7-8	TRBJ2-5	TGTGCCAGCAGCTTAGGCACGTGGGGGTATTCGGAGACCCAGTACTTC	CASSLGTWGYSETQYF
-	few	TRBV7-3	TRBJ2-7	TGTGCCAGCAGCCTCTTCGAGGCCTACGAGCAGTACTTC	CASSLFEAYEQYF
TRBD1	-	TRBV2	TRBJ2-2	TGTGCCAGCGCCGGGACAGTCCGGGAGCTGTTTTTT	CASAGTVRELFF
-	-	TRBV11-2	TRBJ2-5	TGTGCCAGCACCCACCAAGAGACCCAGTACTTC	CASTHQETQYF
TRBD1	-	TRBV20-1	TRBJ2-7	TGCAGTGCTAGCAAGGGACAGGGTGGAAACGAGCAGTACTTC	CSASKGQGGNEQYF
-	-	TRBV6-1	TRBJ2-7	TGTGCCAGCAGAGGGACGGTACTCTCCTACGAGCAGTACTTC	CASRGTVLSYEQYF
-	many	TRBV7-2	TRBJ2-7	TGTGCCAGCAGCCCGAGACCCGAATCAGTATACGAGCAGTACTTC	CASSPRPESVYEQYF
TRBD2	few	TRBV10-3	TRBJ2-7	TGTGCCATCAGCATGACTAGCGGAAAATACGAGCAGTACTTC	CAISMTSGKYEQYF
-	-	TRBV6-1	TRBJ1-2	TGTGCCAGCAGTCCCCGGGACGCCACTTATGGCTACACCTTC	CASSPRDATYGYTF
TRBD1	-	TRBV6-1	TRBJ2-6	TGTGCCAGCACCCCAGGGGGCCTTACCACTGGGGCCAACGTCCTGACTTTC	CASTPGGLTTGANVLTF
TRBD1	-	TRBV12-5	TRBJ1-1	TGTGCTAGTGCCGGACAGGGAGGGACTGAAGCTTTCTTT	CASAGQGGTEAFF
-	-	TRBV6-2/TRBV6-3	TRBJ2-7	TGTGCCAGCAGTTACGCGGATGGCATGGAGCAGTACTTC	CASSYADGMEQYF
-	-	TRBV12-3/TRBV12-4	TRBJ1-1	TGTGCCAGCAGTTTTTCAGGGCGCACTGAAGCTTTCTTT	CASSFSGRTEAFF
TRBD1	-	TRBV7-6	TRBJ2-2	TGTGCCAGCAGCCCATGGACAGGGGATAACACCGGGGAGCTGTTTTTT	CASSPWTGDNTGELFF
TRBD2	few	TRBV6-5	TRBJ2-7	TGTGCCAGCAGTTGGGGGCTAGCGGGGTTCTTCGACGAGCAGTACTTC	CASSWGLAGFFDEQYF
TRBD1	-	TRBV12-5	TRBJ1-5	TGTGCTAGTGTCAGGGGGGTCAATCAGCCCCAGCATTTT	CASVRGVNQPQHF
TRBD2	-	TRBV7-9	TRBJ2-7	TGTGCCAGCAGCTACCGGACTAGCGGGAAGTACGAGCAGTACTTC	CASSYRTSGKYEQYF
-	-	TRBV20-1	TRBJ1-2	TGCAGTGCTGGGCCAGGGGAGTCCTATGGCTACACCTTC	CSAGPGESYGYTF
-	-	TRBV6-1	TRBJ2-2	TGTGCCAGCAGCGCTAGGGGACAGCGGGGCGGGGAGCTGTTTTTT	CASSARGQRGGELFF
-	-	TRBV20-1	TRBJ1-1	TGCAGTACTAGATCACAGGGTCTAAGAACTGAAGCTTTCTTT	CSTRSQGLRTEAFF
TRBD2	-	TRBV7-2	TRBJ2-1	TGTGCCAGCAGCGTCCAGCGGGGAGGGCAGTTCTTC	CASSVQRGGQFF
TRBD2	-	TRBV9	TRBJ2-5	TGTGCCAGCAGCGTGCTAGCGGGAGTTTCGGACGAGACCCAGTACTTC	CASSVLAGVSDETQYF
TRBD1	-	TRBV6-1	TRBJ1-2	TGTGCCAGCAGTATGAGGACAGGGTATGGCTACACCTTC	CASSMRTGYGYTF
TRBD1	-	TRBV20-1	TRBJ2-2	TGCAGTGCCCCGGACAGGGGGGCCGGGGAGCTGTTTTTT	CSAPDRGAGELFF
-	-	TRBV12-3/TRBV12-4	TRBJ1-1	TGTGCCAGCAGGAGAGGGGTGAACACTGAAGCTTTCTTT	CASRRGVNTEAFF
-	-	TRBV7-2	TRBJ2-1	TGTGCCAGCAGCCCCACGGGGGCGCGTGAGCAGTTCTTC	CASSPTGAREQFF
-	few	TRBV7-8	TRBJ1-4	TGTGCCAGCAGCTTAGTCTTTCGGGAAAAACTGTTTTTT	CASSLVFREKLFF
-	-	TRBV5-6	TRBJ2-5	TGTGCCAGCAGCTTGACCCGCCGCCCCGGGACCCAGTACTTC	CASSLTRRPGTQYF
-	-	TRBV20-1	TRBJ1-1	TGCAGTGCTGTCCGGGACTTGAACACTGAAGCTTTCTTT	CSAVRDLNTEAFF
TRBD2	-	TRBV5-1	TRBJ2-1	TGCGCCAGCAGCTCTAGCGGGGGTCCCTACAATGAGCAGTTCTTC	CASSSSGGPYNEQFF
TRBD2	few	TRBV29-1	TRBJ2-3	TGCAGCGTTCGCCGACTAGCGGGAACGGGAATCAAAGATACGCAGTATTTT	CSVRRLAGTGIKDTQYF